This T cell receptor beta chain emerged from a study of T cells in Graves' hyperthyroidism and ophthalmopathy. On the study more broadly: Peripheral blood was acquired at first diagnosis, ahead of any therapy whatsoever.

This clonotype was counted many times. V gave up 4 bases and J gave up 2 bases; unmatched junction bases: 7. Germline loops: CDR1 GTSNPN, CDR2 SVGIG (reference sequence). The CDR3 extends over 16 amino acids. Researchers amplified the TCR beta CDR3 regions from RNA transcripts. HTBI primers were used for first-round RT-PCR of the TCR CDR3. MiXCR, applied by TCRdb to the multiplex PCR reads, yields one record per CDR3 protein. The table has fewer than 900,000 distinct CDR3 sequences, around a sixth seen once; the top ten hold 16%. The sequencing input was blood. The rearrangement links TRBV30 to TRBJ2-1, with 11 bases identical to TRBD2. The source of this sequence is a woman aged 50 to 60 with Graves' hyperthyroidism that later progressed to Graves' ophthalmopathy. CDR3 nucleotide sequence: TGTGCCTGGACTCGAGCGACTAGCGGGGCCTACAATGAGCAGTTCTTC. Protein sequence: CAWTRATSGAYNEQFF. Based on the CDR3 plus reference TRBV30 and TRBJ2-1, the full variable domain is SQTIHQWPATLVQPVGSPLSLECTVEGTSNPNLYWYRQAAGRGLQLLFYSVGIGQISSEVPQNLSASRPQDRQFILSSKKLLLSDSGFYLCAWTRATSGAYNEQFFGPGTRLTVL.